This T cell receptor beta chain was sequenced during a study of molecular identifiers for immune sequencing clone quantification. General study findings and limits: Over 97% of effector molecules, yet under 1% of naive-cell molecules, were held by clones above 20 RNA copies.

At least ten counts were recorded for this clonotype. As yet, its antigen is unknown. TCRdb re-analysed the PCR reads in MiXCR, keeping a single row per CDR3 protein. Found here are about 640,000 distinct CDR3 sequences, just under 20% of them singletons; the top ten hold approximately 0.9%. The V gene lost 2 bases and the J gene lost 5 bases, with 11 bases spanning the gap. CDR1 and CDR2 (germline): MNHEY, SMNVEV (reference sequence). The CDR3 contains 14 residues. Construction of naive CD8 libraries employed about 18,000 to 1,100,000 sorted cells together with 10%, 30% or 50% RNA. The sequenced sample consisted of naive CD8+ T cells from blood, with Jurkat cell RNA spiked in. Subset denoted: FACS-sorted CD8+CD4-CCR7+CD45RA+ naive T cells. The chain links TRBV27 to TRBJ2-3; D gene ambiguous. This sequence originates from a human donor in good health. Some libraries in this study had Jurkat cell RNA spiked in. As DNA, the CDR3 is TGTGCCAGCAGTTTAAGATCAGGAATAGATACGCAGTATTTT. It is translated as CASSLRSGIDTQYF.